The clone carrying this T cell receptor beta chain was picked up many times. The antigen is not known. The data are from a study of T cell repertoires in cytomegalovirus infection. Study context: Based on public TCR beta signatures, there were indications of CMV infection and of a matching HLA type.

From the reads, TCRdb called clonotypes with MiXCR, one entry per CDR3 protein. The sample records about 270,000 distinct CDR3 sequences, approximately 22% being singletons. CDR1 is LNHDA, CDR2 SQIVND, per germline (reference sequence). The V end was cut by 5 bases, the J end by 4 bases, with 20 bases between. CDR3 length equals 16 residues. This clonotype was sampled from a human donor in good health (CMV status not recorded). Some clones in this sample may be carry-over from other donors' samples. The sample here was cultured PBMCs, taken from culture after CMV antigen stimulation. This chain uses TRBV19 with TRBJ1-2; TRBD1 is a possible D gene (6 bases). CDR3 amino acids: CASSPGSDDRPYGYTF. In DNA, the CDR3 is TGTGCCAGTAGTCCCGGCAGCGACGACAGGCCCTATGGCTACACCTTC.